These T cell receptor beta chains were read from a single sample in a study of cytomegalovirus exposure and HLA in healthy donors. Assay used: immunoSEQ multiplex PCR; TCRdb lists only in-frame clones, some missing. The sample holds about 160,000 clones, 82% seen once. Sequences were obtained from PBMCs. The receptors derive from a girl aged 2 to 9 in good health and CMV-seropositive. Each CDR3 is given with its conserved first and last residue. The size entry is marked missing in some rows and otherwise reads once, few, many or a size class.

V | size | CDR3
TRBV18 | . | CASSPLAGGADEQYF
TRBV4-1 | . | CASSLGQATYEQYF
TRBV5-5 | . | CASSLRGGTEAFF
TRBV5-1 | . | CASSHGQGQETQYF
TRBV5-8 | few | CASSLGTGNQPQHF
TRBV5-6 | . | CASSWTGYEQYF
TRBV6-1 | . | CASRLAGHNEQFF
TRBV20-1 | . | CSATGADTQYF
TRBV28 | . | CATDPAGWSSYEQYF
TRBV27 | few | CASSSRDSAHEQFF
TRBV7-3 | . | CASSPSGTSGGADTQYF
TRBV5-6 | . | CASSLYSSSGNTIYF
TRBV10-1 | . | CASSLAGSTDTQYF
TRBV30 | . | CAWRRGKNEQYF
TRBV7-7 | few | CASSLSEWDEQFF
TRBV19 | . | CASSRGRYNEQFF
TRBV6-5 | few | CASGAAGRDTGELFF
TRBV28 | . | CASSLDRSGRWYNEQFF
TRBV15 | few | CATSREDREVRKLFF
TRBV19 | . | CASSIDPGLSLAKNIQYF
TRBV2 | . | CASRAGLAGELSDTQYF
TRBV4-1 | . | CASSQGSAGGNEQFF
TRBV9 | . | CASSIGRVGTGELFF
TRBV13 | . | CASSLGSSYEQYF
TRBV11-3 | few | CASSSGMNTEAFF
TRBV15 | once | CATSRDYQGATDTQYF
TRBV9 | once | CASSVGTSTDTQYF
TRBV7-2 | . | CASSLEAGTYEQYF
TRBV5-4 | . | CASSLEAGLKTEAFF
TRBV5-4 | . | CASSHPSGDYNEQFF
TRBV9 | . | CASSASGGWTEAFF
TRBV5-6 | . | CASSYIGAYEDEQFF
TRBV2 | . | CASSKQGVGYNEQFF
TRBV5-4 | . | CASTPQGGMNTEAFF
TRBV5-1 | . | CASSPSTMRTSTDTQYF